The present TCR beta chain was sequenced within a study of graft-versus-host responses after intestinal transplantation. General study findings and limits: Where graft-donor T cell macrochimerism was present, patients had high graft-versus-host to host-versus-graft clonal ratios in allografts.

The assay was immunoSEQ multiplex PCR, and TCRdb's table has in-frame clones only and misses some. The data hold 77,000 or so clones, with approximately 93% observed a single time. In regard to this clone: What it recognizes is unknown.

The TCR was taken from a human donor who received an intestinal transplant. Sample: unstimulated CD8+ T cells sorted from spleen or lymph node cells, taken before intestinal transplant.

Written as DNA, the CDR3 is TGTGCCAGCAGTTTGGGACTAGCGGGCTACGAGCAGTACTTC. This sequence encodes CASSLGLAGYEQYF. This chain uses TRBV27 with TRBJ2-7, with 12 bases identical to TRBD2. This CDR3 region has 14 residues. The germline V gene has CDR1 MNHEY and CDR2 SMNVEV (reference sequence). The V gene end was trimmed by 3 bases and the J gene end by 3 bases; junction bases not matched to a gene: 0.